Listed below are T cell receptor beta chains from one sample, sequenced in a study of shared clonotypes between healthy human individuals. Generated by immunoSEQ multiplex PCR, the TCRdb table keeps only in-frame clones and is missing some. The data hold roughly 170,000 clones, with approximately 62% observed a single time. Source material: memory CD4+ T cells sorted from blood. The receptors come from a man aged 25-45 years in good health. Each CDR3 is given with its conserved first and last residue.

CASSVGVASGLQETQYF TRBV9
CASRPGRGAGNTIYF TRBV28
CASSSGGQGFEKLFF TRBV5-1
CASSLGLAGDDGANVLTF TRBV5-4
CAISPGQGRQPQHF TRBV10-3
CASSTTGKETQYF TRBV28
CASSSTSGRIYNEQFF TRBV19
CASSAGGSGGRSGANVLTF TRBV9
CASGLDPGTSDTQYF TRBV12-5
CASSLDRFQPQHF TRBV5-4
CASSLDRDTIYF TRBV18
CASSERQGLNTEAFF TRBV6-1
CASRVSGTTGELFF TRBV28
CASSFGRQPQHF TRBV28
CASSYSSHGNTEAFF TRBV6-5
CASSSGSYNEKLFF TRBV5-4
CATSQGVRYEQYF TRBV6-1
CASSYDAGNTIYF TRBV6-6
CASSLGTGTGGNQPQHF TRBV7-9
CASSLVSGPGQNTQYF TRBV5-1
CSVESPGAAGGYTF TRBV29-1
CASSSTPLGQRWQETQYF TRBV19
CASSQVRLAYEQYF TRBV4-2
CASSLVSVEQYF TRBV7-9
CASTRRAVGTGPGNTEAFF TRBV2
CASSLVDPLEKLFF TRBV5-1
CASSGAASRETQYF TRBV10-2
CASSPLGPNQPQHF TRBV7-9
CASSPSYPGGQQETQYF TRBV18
CASSYRDRGSEQYF TRBV5-1
CASRAPGHPRRTEAFF TRBV2
CSVGTLATGELFF TRBV29-1
CAWSRDSGNNQPQHF TRBV30
CASSLRQYEQYF TRBV28
CSVGRQGNEKLFF TRBV29-1
CASSRTGNNEQFF TRBV6-6
CASSFPVSTGLGGANVLTF TRBV7-9
CASSSTFSGELFF TRBV19
CASSAGQGATNEKLFF TRBV5-4
CASSKIHGPQLTGTQYF TRBV7-9
CASSLAYSNQPQHF TRBV27
CASSSNTGELFF TRBV28
CASSPITTGEHGDTQYF TRBV18
CASSQEGRDYTF TRBV4-3